These T cell receptor beta chains were read from a single sample in a study of blood T cell repertoires in COVID-19. Measured with immunoSEQ multiplex PCR; TCRdb has only the in-frame clones, and not every one. The table records tens of thousands of clones, approximately 82% of them present only once. Sample: peripheral blood. The receptors were gathered from a woman at least 80 years old with acute or convalescent COVID-19. The CDR3 runs from the conserved cysteine through the conserved F or W. Fields, in order: J gene, D gene, V gene, clone size, CDR3 DNA, CDR3 protein. A D gene is named only where the DNA matches it firmly. A clone size is listed for some rows: how often the clone was seen (once, few, many), or a class if it is expanded.

TRBJ2-2 . TRBV7-2 . TGTGCCAGCAGCTACAGGGTTACCGGGGAGCTGTTTTTT CASSYRVTGELFF
TRBJ2-6 . TRBV5-4 . TGTGCCAGCAGCCCCCTATTCACCGGGGCCAACGTCCTGACTTTC CASSPLFTGANVLTF
TRBJ1-4 . TRBV5-4 . TGTGCCAGCAGCTTGGGGCCTCTAAGGGGCGAAAAACTGTTTTTT CASSLGPLRGEKLFF
TRBJ2-1 . TRBV27 few TGTGCCGTACAGGGAGCCGGCCAGAGGTTCTTC CAVQGAGQRFF
TRBJ1-5 . TRBV11-2 . TGTGCCAGCAGCCAGGACAGAAGCAATCAGCCCCAGCATTTT CASSQDRSNQPQHF
TRBJ2-7 . TRBV3-1/TRBV3-2 . TGTGCCAGCAGTCCCCGGTTTGGTGACGAGCAGTACTTC CASSPRFGDEQYF
TRBJ1-6 . TRBV6-5 once TGTGCCAGCAGCCGCCTAGGGGAATCACCCCTCCACTTT CASSRLGESPLHF
TRBJ1-6 TRBD1 TRBV19 few TGTGCCACTAAGGACAGGGGGAATAATTCACCCCTCCACTTT CATKDRGNNSPLHF
TRBJ1-4 . TRBV11-2 . TGTGCCAGCAGTCCTAGTGCCCGTTCTGGGAGAAAACTGTTTTTT CASSPSARSGRKLFF
TRBJ2-2 . TRBV2 few TGTGCCAGCTCCTGGGCCGGCACCGGGGAGCTGTTTTTT CASSWAGTGELFF